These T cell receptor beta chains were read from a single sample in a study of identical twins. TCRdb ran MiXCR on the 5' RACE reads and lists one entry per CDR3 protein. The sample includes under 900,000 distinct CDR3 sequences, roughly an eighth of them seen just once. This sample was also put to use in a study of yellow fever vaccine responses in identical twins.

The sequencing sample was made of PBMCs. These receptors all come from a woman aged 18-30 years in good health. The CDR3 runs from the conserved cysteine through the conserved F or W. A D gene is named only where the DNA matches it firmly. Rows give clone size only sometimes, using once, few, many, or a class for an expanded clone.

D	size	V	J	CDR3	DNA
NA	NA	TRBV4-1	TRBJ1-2	CASSQVGSFLGYGYTF	TGCGCCAGCAGCCAAGTCGGGAGTTTCTTAGGCTATGGCTACACCTTC
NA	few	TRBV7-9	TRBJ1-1	CASSLDQRGTAFF	TGTGCCAGCAGCTTAGACCAGAGAGGGACAGCTTTCTTT
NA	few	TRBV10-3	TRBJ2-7	CAISEANNYEQYF	TGTGCCATCAGTGAAGCTAACAACTACGAGCAGTACTTC
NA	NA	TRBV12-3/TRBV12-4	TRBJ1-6	CASSFGGIPLHF	TGTGCCAGCAGTTTCGGGGGAATCCCCCTCCACTTT
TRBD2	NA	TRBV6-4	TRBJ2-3	CASSLDLAGDTQYF	TGTGCCAGCAGCCTAGATCTAGCGGGGGATACGCAGTATTTT
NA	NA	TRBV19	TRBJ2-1	CASSNAGREFF	TGTGCCAGTAGTAACGCGGGACGTGAGTTCTTC
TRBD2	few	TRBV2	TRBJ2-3	CASSDEREVWVDTQYF	TGTGCCAGCAGTGACGAGCGGGAGGTGTGGGTTGATACGCAGTATTTT
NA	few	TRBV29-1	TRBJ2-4	CSVATPREKNIQYF	TGCAGCGTTGCTACTCCTCGCGAAAAAAACATTCAGTACTTC
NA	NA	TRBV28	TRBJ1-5	CASSLTPGNQPQHF	TGTGCCAGCAGTTTAACACCGGGTAATCAGCCCCAGCATTTT
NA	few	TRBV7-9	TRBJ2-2	CALRGNTGELFF	TGTGCCTTGAGGGGGAACACCGGGGAGCTGTTTTTT
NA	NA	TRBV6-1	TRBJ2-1	CASSPRGGGKGNEQFF	TGTGCCAGCAGTCCCCGGGGAGGGGGAAAGGGTAATGAGCAGTTCTTC
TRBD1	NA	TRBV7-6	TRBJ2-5	CASSYGTEPGKTQYF	TGTGCCAGCAGCTACGGGACAGAGCCTGGGAAGACCCAGTACTTC
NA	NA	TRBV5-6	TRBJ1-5	CASSLGLDINQPQHF	TGTGCCAGCAGCTTGGGGTTGGATATCAATCAGCCCCAGCATTTT
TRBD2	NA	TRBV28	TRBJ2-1	CASSYPGRTPYNEQFF	TGTGCCAGCAGTTACCCCGGGAGGACCCCCTACAATGAGCAGTTCTTC
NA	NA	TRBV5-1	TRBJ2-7	CASSPDSGIYEQYF	TGCGCCAGCAGCCCGGACAGCGGAATCTACGAGCAGTACTTC
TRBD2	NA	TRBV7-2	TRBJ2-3	CASSHQLAGGRDTQYF	TGTGCCAGCAGCCACCAACTAGCGGGGGGGCGAGATACGCAGTATTTT
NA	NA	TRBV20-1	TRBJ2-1	CSASPWNEQFF	TGCAGTGCTAGTCCCTGGAATGAGCAGTTCTTC
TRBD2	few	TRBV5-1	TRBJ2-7	CASSRIGTSGPYEQYF	TGCGCCAGCAGCCGGATCGGGACTAGCGGTCCCTACGAGCAGTACTTC
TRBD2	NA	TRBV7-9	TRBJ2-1	CASSSQTSGNNEQFF	TGTGCCAGCAGCTCTCAGACTAGCGGGAACAATGAGCAGTTCTTC
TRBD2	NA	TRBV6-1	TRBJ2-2	CASREAGGPTGELFF	TGTGCCAGCAGGGAGGCGGGAGGGCCGACCGGGGAGCTGTTTTTT
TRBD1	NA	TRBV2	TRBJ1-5	CASSDFGQGGQPQHF	TGTGCCAGCAGTGATTTTGGACAGGGGGGTCAGCCCCAGCATTTT
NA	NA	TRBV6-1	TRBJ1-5	CATHLDSSYQPQHF	TGTGCCACCCACCTTGACAGCAGCTATCAGCCCCAGCATTTT
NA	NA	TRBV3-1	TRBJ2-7	CASSPLEDEYEQYF	TGTGCCAGCAGCCCCCTTGAAGACGAGTACGAGCAGTACTTC
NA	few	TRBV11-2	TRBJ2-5	CASSAIPGPRGKTQYF	TGTGCCAGCAGCGCGATACCGGGACCCCGTGGGAAGACCCAGTACTTC
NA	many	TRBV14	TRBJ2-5	CASSQTGVVAEHQETQYF	TGTGCCAGCAGCCAAACAGGGGTGGTAGCGGAACACCAAGAGACCCAGTACTTC
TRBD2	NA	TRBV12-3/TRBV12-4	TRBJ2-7	CASSFRRLAGGEQYF	TGTGCCAGCAGTTTTAGGCGACTAGCGGGAGGCGAGCAGTACTTC
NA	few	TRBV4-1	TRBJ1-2	CASTSRATGHGYTF	TGCGCCAGCACGAGCCGGGCTACAGGCCATGGCTACACCTTC
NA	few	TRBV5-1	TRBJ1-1	CASSPRGFPGDTEAFF	TGCGCCAGCAGCCCCCGGGGGTTCCCGGGGGACACTGAAGCTTTCTTT
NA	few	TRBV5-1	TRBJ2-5	CASTQGGKETQYF	TGCGCCAGCACCCAGGGGGGGAAAGAGACCCAGTACTTC
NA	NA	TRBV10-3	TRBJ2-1	CAIKEAQTYNEQFF	TGTGCCATCAAGGAGGCACAGACCTACAATGAGCAGTTCTTC
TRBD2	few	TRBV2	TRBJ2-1	CASSGFLAGTPSDNEQFF	TGTGCCAGCAGTGGGTTTCTAGCGGGGACCCCTTCCGACAATGAGCAGTTCTTC
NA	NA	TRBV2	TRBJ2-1	CASTQGSYNEQFF	TGTGCCAGCACGCAGGGCTCCTACAATGAGCAGTTCTTC
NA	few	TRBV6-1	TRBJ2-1	CASSIGSRYEQFF	TGTGCCAGCAGTATAGGTTCTCGGTATGAGCAGTTCTTC
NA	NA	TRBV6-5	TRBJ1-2	CASSYSGGLDGYTF	TGTGCCAGCAGTTACTCTGGGGGGCTGGATGGCTACACCTTC
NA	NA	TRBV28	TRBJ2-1	CASRQRPGEQFF	TGTGCCAGCAGACAGAGGCCCGGTGAGCAGTTCTTC
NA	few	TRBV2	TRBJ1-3	CASVPQALSGNTIYF	TGTGCCAGCGTCCCACAGGCTCTCTCTGGAAACACCATATATTTT
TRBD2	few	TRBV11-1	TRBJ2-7	CASSPPGLAGGTYGEQYF	TGTGCCAGCAGCCCTCCGGGACTAGCGGGAGGGACCTACGGGGAGCAGTACTTC
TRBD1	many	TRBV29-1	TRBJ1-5	CSVGPGQNQPQHF	TGCAGCGTGGGTCCGGGACAGAATCAGCCCCAGCATTTT
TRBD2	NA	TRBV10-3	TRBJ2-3	CAIKLAGVQDTQYF	TGTGCCATCAAACTAGCGGGAGTACAAGATACGCAGTATTTT
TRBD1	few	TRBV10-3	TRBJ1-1	CAMMNRGTTEAFF	TGTGCCATGATGAACAGGGGTACCACTGAAGCTTTCTTT
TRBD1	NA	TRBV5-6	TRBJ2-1	CASRGPGQGPFEQFF	TGTGCCAGCAGGGGACCGGGACAGGGACCTTTCGAGCAGTTCTTC
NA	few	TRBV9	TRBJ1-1	CASSVAPGANTEAFF	TGTGCCAGCAGCGTAGCCCCGGGGGCGAACACTGAAGCTTTCTTT
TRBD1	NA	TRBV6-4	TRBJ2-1	CASSQTGTANEQFF	TGTGCCAGCAGTCAAACCGGGACAGCCAATGAGCAGTTCTTC
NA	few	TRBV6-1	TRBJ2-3	CASRARGYGDQFGDTQYF	TGTGCCAGCCGTGCAAGGGGTTATGGGGACCAGTTTGGGGATACGCAGTATTTT
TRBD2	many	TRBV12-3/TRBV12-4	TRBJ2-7	CASSPSGLAGGPEQYF	TGTGCCAGCAGTCCCTCGGGACTAGCGGGAGGGCCCGAGCAGTACTTC
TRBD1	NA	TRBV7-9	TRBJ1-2	CASSLASGQATNYGYTF	TGTGCCAGCAGCTTAGCATCCGGACAGGCCACCAACTATGGCTACACCTTC
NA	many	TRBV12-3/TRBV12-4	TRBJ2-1	CASSLGGRLAGEQFF	TGTGCCAGCAGTTTAGGTGGGCGATTAGCAGGCGAGCAGTTCTTC
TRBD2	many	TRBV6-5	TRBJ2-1	CASSSATSGVNNEQFF	TGTGCCAGCAGTTCTGCGACTAGCGGGGTCAACAATGAGCAGTTCTTC
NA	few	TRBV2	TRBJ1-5	CASRRQEGYQPQHF	TGTGCCAGCAGAAGACAGGAGGGTTATCAGCCCCAGCATTTT
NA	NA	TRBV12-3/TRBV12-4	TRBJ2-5	CASSFGEFQETQYF	TGTGCCAGCAGTTTTGGAGAATTCCAAGAGACCCAGTACTTC
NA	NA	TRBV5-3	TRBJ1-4	CARGAKRNEKLFF	TGTGCCAGAGGCGCTAAACGGAATGAAAAACTGTTTTTT
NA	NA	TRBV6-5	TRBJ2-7	CASSYSQQSSYEQYF	TGTGCCAGCAGTTACTCGCAACAGAGCTCCTACGAGCAGTACTTC
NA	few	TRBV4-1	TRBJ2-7	CASSQNKGYYEQYF	TGCGCCAGCAGCCAGAACAAGGGGTACTACGAGCAGTACTTC
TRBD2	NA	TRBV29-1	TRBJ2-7	CSKTGTSGRAPRGYF	TGCAGCAAGACCGGGACTAGCGGGAGGGCCCCGAGGGGGTACTTC
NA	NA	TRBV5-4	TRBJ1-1	CAIRVTEAFF	TGTGCCATTCGGGTGACTGAAGCTTTCTTT
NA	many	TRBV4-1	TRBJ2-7	CASSQEFLNYEQYF	TGCGCCAGCAGCCAAGAATTTCTGAACTACGAGCAGTACTTC
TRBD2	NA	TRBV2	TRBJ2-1	CACCPGLAGSFSSYNEQFF	TGTGCCTGCTGCCCGGGACTAGCGGGGTCCTTCAGCTCCTACAATGAGCAGTTCTTC
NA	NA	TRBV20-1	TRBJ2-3	CSAQELEGLGIKTDTQYF	TGCAGTGCCCAGGAATTAGAGGGGCTAGGGATTAAAACAGATACGCAGTATTTT
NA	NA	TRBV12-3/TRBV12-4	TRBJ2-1	CASSFGVSYNEQFF	TGTGCCAGCAGTTTCGGGGTTTCCTACAATGAGCAGTTCTTC
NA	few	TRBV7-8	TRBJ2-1	CASEAVAHEQFF	TGTGCCAGTGAAGCGGTGGCCCATGAGCAGTTCTTC